The entry below describes one TCR beta chain. The protocol was immunoSEQ multiplex PCR, while the TCRdb copy is restricted to in-frame clones and leaves out a portion. This sample has hundreds of thousands of clones; about 83% occur once, and the top ten carry approximately 2.1%. The sample originates from a study of blood T cell repertoires in COVID-19. V gave up 3 bases and J gave up 5 bases; unmatched junction bases: 5. Germline V gene lookup returns CDR1 KGHDR and CDR2 SFDVKD. This CDR3 has 17 residues. The sequenced material came from PBMCs or T cells enriched from blood (not recorded which). The chain is built from TRBV24-1 and TRBJ2-1; 14 positions match TRBD2. The TCR sequence derives from a woman in her fifties or sixties who had recovered from COVID-19. The CDR3 protein is CATSDPPGLAGDNEQFF. CDR3 nucleotide sequence: TGTGCCACCAGTGATCCCCCGGGACTAGCGGGAGACAATGAGCAGTTCTTC.